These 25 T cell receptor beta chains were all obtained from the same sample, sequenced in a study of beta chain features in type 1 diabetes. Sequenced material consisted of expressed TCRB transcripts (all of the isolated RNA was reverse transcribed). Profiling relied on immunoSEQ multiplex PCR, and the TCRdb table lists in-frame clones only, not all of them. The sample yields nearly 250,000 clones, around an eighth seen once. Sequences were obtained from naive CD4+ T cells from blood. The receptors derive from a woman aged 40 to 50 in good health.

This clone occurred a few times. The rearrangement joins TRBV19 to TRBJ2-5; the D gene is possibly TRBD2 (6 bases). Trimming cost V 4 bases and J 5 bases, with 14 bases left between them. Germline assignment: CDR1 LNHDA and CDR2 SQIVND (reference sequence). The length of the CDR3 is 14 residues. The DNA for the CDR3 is TGTGCCAGTAGTAGGTATCGGGGGATTGAGACCCAGTACTTC. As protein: CASSRYRGIETQYF.

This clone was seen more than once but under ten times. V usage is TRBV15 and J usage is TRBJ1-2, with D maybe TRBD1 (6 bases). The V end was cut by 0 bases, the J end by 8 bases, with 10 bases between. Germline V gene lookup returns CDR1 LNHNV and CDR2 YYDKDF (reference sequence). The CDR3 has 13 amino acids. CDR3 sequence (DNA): TGTGCCACCAGCAGAGAACCAGGGGAGGGCTACACCTTC. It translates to CATSREPGEGYTF.

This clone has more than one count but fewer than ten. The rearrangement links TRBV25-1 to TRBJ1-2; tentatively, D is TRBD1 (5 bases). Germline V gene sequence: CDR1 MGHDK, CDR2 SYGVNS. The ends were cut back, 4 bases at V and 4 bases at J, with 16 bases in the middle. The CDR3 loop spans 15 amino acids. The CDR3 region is CASSGQWGPVYGYTF. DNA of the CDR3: TGTGCCAGCAGTGGACAATGGGGCCCCGTCTATGGCTACACCTTC.

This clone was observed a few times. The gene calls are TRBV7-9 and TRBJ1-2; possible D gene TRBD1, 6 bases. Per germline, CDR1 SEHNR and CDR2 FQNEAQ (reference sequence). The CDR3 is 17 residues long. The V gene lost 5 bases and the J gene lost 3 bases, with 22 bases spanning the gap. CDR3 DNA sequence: TGTGCCAGCAGCCCCCAATACCCCACAGGGTCAGACTATGGCTACACCTTC. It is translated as CASSPQYPTGSDYGYTF.

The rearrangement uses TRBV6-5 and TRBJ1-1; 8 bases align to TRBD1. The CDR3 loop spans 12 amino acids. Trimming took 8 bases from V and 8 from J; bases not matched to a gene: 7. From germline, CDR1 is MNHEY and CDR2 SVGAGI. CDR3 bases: TGTGCCAGCCTAACCGGGACAGGAGAAGCTTTCTTT. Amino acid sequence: CASLTGTGEAFF.

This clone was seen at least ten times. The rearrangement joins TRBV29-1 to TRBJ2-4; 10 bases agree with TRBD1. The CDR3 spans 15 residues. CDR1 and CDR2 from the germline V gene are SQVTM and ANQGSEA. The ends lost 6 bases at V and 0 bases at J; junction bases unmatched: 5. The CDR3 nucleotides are TGCAGCGTAACCGGGACAGGGGTAGCCAAAAACATTCAGTACTTC. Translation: CSVTGTGVAKNIQYF.

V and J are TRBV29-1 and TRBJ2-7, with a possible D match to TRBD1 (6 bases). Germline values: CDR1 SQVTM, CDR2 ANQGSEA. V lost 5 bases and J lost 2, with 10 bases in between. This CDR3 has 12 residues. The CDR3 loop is CSVRQGPYEQYF. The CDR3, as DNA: TGCAGCGTTAGGCAGGGGCCCTACGAGCAGTACTTC.

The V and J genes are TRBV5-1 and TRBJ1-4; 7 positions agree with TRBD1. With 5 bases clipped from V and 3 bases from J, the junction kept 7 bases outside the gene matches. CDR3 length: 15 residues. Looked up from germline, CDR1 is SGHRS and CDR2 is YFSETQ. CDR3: CASRWLTGPNEKLFF. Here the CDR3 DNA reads TGCGCCAGCAGATGGTTGACAGGGCCTAATGAAAAACTGTTTTTT.

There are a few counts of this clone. This CDR3 is CASSGGSGTGELFF. CDR3 bases: TGTGCCAGCAGTGGAGGTTCGGGCACCGGGGAGCTGTTTTTT. V usage is TRBV2 and J usage is TRBJ2-2; D is undetermined. The CDR3 contains 14 residues. With 4 bases removed from V and 4 bases from J, the gap between germline ends came to 10 bases. Looked up from germline, CDR1 is SNHLY and CDR2 is FYNNEI.

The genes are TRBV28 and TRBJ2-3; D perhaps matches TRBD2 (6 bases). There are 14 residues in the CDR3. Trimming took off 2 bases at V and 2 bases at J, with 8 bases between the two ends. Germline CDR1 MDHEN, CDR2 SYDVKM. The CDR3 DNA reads TGTGCCAGCAGTTTAGGGACTTACACAGATACGCAGTATTTT. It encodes CASSLGTYTDTQYF.

The DNA for the CDR3 is TGTGCCAGCAGCGGACTTACTAGCGAGCAAGAGACCCAGTACTTC. Protein: CASSGLTSEQETQYF. The chain links TRBV2 to TRBJ2-5, with TRBD2 matching 7 bases. CDR3 size: 15 residues. After removal of 6 bases from V and 2 bases from J, the junction contained 9 bases not matched to a gene. CDR1 is SNHLY and CDR2 is FYNNEI in the germline V gene.

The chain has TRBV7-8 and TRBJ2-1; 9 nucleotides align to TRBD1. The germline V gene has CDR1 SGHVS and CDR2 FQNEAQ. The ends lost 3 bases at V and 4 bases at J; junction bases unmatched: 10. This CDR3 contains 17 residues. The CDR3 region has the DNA TGTGCCAGCAGCTTTATTTCGGGACAGGGTTTGTACAATGAGCAGTTCTTC. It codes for CASSFISGQGLYNEQFF.

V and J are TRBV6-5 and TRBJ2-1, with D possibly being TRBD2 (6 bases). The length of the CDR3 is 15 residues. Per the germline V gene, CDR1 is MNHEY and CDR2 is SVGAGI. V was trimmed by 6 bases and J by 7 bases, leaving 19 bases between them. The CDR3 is CASSGSEGLRNEQFF. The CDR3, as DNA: TGTGCCAGCAGCGGGAGTGAGGGGCTTCGGAATGAGCAGTTCTTC.

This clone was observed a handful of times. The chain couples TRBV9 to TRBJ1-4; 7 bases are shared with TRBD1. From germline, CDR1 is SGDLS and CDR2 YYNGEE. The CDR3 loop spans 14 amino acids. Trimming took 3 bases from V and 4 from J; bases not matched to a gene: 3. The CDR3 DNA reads TGTGCCAGCAGCGCGGGACAGAGTAATGAAAAACTGTTTTTT. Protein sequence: CASSAGQSNEKLFF.

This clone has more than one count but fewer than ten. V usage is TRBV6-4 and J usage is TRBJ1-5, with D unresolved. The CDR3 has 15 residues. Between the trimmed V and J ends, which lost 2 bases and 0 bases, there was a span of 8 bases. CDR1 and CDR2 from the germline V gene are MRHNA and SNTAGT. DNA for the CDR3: TGTGCCAGCAGTGACGGTCCGGGTAGCAATCAGCCCCAGCATTTT. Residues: CASSDGPGSNQPQHF.

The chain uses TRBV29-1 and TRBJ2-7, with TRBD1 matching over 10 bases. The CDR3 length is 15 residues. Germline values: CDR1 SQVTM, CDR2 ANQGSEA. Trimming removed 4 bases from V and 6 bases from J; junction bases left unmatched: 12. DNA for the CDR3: TGCAGCGTTGTAGCCGAGGGGACAGGGGCCAGCGAGCAGTACTTC. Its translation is CSVVAEGTGASEQYF.

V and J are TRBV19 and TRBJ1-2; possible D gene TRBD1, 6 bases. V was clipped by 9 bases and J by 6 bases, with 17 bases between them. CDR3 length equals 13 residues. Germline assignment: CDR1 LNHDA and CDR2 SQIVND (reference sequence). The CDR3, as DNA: TGTGCCAGCAGTGCAGGGGTCGTCGATGGCTACACCTTC. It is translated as CASSAGVVDGYTF.

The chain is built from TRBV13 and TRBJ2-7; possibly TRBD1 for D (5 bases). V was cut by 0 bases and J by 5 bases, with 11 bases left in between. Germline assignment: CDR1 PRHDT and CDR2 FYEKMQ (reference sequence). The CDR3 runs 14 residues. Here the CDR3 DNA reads TGTGCCAGCAGCTTAGGGCGTGGGGCGGACGAGCAGTACTTC. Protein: CASSLGRGADEQYF.

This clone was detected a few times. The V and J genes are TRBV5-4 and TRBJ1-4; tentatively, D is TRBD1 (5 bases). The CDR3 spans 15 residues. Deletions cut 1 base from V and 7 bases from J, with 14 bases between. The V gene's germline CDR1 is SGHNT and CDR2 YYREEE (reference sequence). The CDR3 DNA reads TGTGCCAGCAGCTTGCAGTCGACAGTCCGTGAAAAACTGTTTTTT. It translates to CASSLQSTVREKLFF. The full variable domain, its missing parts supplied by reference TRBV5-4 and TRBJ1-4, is ETGVTQSPTHLIKTRGQQVTLRCSSQSGHNTVSWYQQALGQGPQFIFQYYREEENGRGNFPPRFSGLQFPNYSSELNVNALELDDSALYLCASSLQSTVREKLFFGSGTQLSVL.

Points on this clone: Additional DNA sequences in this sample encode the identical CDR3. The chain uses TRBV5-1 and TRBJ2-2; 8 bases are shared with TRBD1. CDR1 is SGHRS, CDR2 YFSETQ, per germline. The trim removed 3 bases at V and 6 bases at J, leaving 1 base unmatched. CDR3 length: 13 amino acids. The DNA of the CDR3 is TGCGCCAGCAGCTCACAGGGGGCCGGGGAGCTGTTTTTT. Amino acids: CASSSQGAGELFF.

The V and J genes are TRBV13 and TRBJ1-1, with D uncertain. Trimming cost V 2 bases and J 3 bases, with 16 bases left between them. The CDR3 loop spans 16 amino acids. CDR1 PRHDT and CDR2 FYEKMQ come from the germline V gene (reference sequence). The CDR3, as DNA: TGTGCCAGCAGCTTAAATTACGGTGGGCTTCACACTGAAGCTTTCTTT. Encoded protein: CASSLNYGGLHTEAFF. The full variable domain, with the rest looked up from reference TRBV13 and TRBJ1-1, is AAGVIQSPRHLIKEKRETATLKCYPIPRHDTVYWYQQGPGQDPQFLISFYEKMQSDKGSIPDRFSAQQFSDYHSELNMSSLELGDSALYFCASSLNYGGLHTEAFFGQGTRLTVV.

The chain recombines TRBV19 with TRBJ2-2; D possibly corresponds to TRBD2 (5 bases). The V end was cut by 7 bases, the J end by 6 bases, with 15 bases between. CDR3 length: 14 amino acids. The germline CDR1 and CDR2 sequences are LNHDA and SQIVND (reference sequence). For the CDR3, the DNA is TGTGCCAGTACCCTGCTTCTCGGGGCCGGGGAGCTGTTTTTT. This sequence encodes CASTLLLGAGELFF.

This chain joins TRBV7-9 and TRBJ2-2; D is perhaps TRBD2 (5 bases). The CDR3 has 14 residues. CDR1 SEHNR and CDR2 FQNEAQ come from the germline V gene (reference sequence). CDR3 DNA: TGTGGGGAGTCTAAGGCCCTCGACACCGGGGAGCTGTTTTTT. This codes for CGESKALDTGELFF.

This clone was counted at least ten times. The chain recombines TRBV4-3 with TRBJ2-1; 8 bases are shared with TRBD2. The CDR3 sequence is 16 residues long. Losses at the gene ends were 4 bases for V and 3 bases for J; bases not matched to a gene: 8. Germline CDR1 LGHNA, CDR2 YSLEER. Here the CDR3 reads CASSRRASGGYNEQFF. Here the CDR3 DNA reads TGCGCCAGCAGCCGCAGGGCGAGCGGGGGCTACAATGAGCAGTTCTTC.

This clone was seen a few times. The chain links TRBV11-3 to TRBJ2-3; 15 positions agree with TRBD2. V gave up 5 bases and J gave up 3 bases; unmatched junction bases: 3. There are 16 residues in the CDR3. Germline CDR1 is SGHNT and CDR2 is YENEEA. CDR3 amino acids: CASSPGTSGGTDTQYF. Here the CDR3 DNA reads TGTGCCAGCAGCCCCGGGACTAGCGGGGGGACAGATACGCAGTATTTT.